A single sample gave rise to the 32 T cell receptor beta chains below, sequenced in a study of shared clonotypes between healthy human individuals. Assay: immunoSEQ multiplex PCR; the TCRdb copy retains only in-frame clones and omits some. The sample lists some 700,000 clones; less than 95% were seen once. What was sequenced was memory CD8+ T cells from PBMCs. Subset given: CD45RO+ cells pooled with CCR7-negative TemRA cells. The receptors originated from a man younger than 35 in good health. Some clones in this sample may be carry-over from other donors' samples.

This chain links TRBV28 with TRBJ2-1, with 8 bases aligning to TRBD2. The CDR3 extends over 14 amino acids. Germline-derived CDR1 and CDR2 are MDHEN and SYDVKM. V shed 6 bases and J 6 bases; nucleotides not matched to a gene: 7. CDR3 in DNA: TGTGCCAGCAGACCCCCCGGGAGGGCCAATGAGCAGTTCTTC. It encodes CASRPPGRANEQFF.

For this clone: This sample also contains other DNA sequences that code for the same CDR3. The CDR3 loop reads CASSYAGLNTEAFF. The CDR3 bases are TGTGCCAGCAGTTACGCAGGGCTGAACACTGAAGCTTTCTTT. The chain couples TRBV6-5 to TRBJ1-1; TRBD1 is a possible D gene (5 bases). V lost 2 bases and J lost 0, with 7 bases in between. This CDR3 region has 14 residues. The germline CDR1 and CDR2 sequences are MNHEY and SVGAGI.

The chain joins TRBV19 to TRBJ1-5, with 7 bases aligning to TRBD1. Looked up from germline, CDR1 is LNHDA and CDR2 is SQIVND (reference sequence). The CDR3 spans 16 residues. Trimming cost V 6 bases and J 0 bases; bases outside gene matches: 8. In nucleotides, the CDR3 is TGTGCCAGTAGCCCCGGGACAGCTTATAGCAATCAGCCCCAGCATTTT. Translating gives CASSPGTAYSNQPQHF.

The genes are TRBV29-1 and TRBJ2-2; 10 bases agree with TRBD2. This CDR3 is built from 16 residues. Germline values: CDR1 SQVTM, CDR2 ANQGSEA. The V and J ends lost 8 bases and 3 bases, in that order; junction bases with no gene match: 12. CDR3 sequence (DNA): TGCAGCCTGCTTCCCAGGCTAGCGGGAGACACCGGGGAGCTGTTTTTT. This codes for CSLLPRLAGDTGELFF.

DNA for the CDR3: TGTGCCAGTAGTATAATCTTAAGGGATCAGCCCCAGCATTTT. Its protein product is CASSIILRDQPQHF. The genes are TRBV19 and TRBJ1-5; D gene unclear. There are 14 residues in the CDR3. Germline lookup yields CDR1 LNHDA and CDR2 SQIVND (reference sequence). V gave up 2 bases and J gave up 5 bases, with 10 bases separating them.

This clone occurred a few times. The chain has TRBV6-6 and TRBJ1-1, with 9 positions matching TRBD1. Germline CDR1 reads MNHNY; CDR2 reads SVGAGI (reference sequence). The V gene end was trimmed by 4 bases and the J gene end by 7 bases; junction bases not matched to a gene: 4. The CDR3 length is 13 residues. The chain's CDR3 is CASSSPDRGEAFF. The CDR3 nucleotides read TGTGCCAGCAGTTCCCCGGACAGGGGTGAAGCTTTCTTT.

The V and J genes are TRBV30 and TRBJ2-1; D remains unclear. The CDR3 totals 12 residues. V was pared by 1 base and J by 4 bases, with 5 bases between. The germline gives CDR1 GTSNPN, CDR2 SVGIG (reference sequence). The CDR3 nucleotides read TGTGCCTGGAGTGCTATATACAATGAGCAGTTCTTC. Translation: CAWSAIYNEQFF.

J is TRBJ1-5 and V is TRBV28; D is perhaps TRBD1 (6 bases). CDR1 MDHEN and CDR2 SYDVKM come from the germline V gene. The CDR3 runs 19 residues. Trimming stripped 5 bases from V and 0 bases from J, with 23 bases between. CDR3 in amino acids: CASSPLGRGIELSNQPQHF. The CDR3 DNA sequence: TGTGCCAGCAGTCCCCTCGGCAGGGGAATCGAGCTTAGCAATCAGCCCCAGCATTTT. Full variable domain (outside the CDR3, taken from reference TRBV28 and TRBJ1-5): DVKVTQSSRYLVKRTGEKVFLECVQDMDHENMFWYRQDPGLGLRLIYFSYDVKMKEKGDIPEGYSVSREKKERFSLILESASTNQTSMYLCASSPLGRGIELSNQPQHFGDGTRLSIL.

The V call is TRBV5-4, the J call TRBJ1-1; D call uncertain. Between the trimmed V and J ends, which lost 5 bases and 4 bases, there was a span of 18 bases. This CDR3 comprises 15 residues. The germline V gene encodes CDR1 SGHNT and CDR2 YYREEE (reference sequence). The CDR3 loop is CASSQTLGRITEAFF. CDR3 in DNA: TGTGCCAGCAGTCAGACCCTCGGGAGAATCACTGAAGCTTTCTTT.

The gene calls are TRBV11-2 and TRBJ2-7; no definite D call. The V gene's germline CDR1 is SGHAT and CDR2 FQNNGV. The CDR3 loop spans 16 amino acids. Trimming cost V 6 bases and J 5 bases, with 23 bases left between them. The CDR3 here is CASRDLLLPAFHEQYF. In nucleotides, the CDR3 is TGTGCCAGCAGGGATCTGCTGCTACCCGCCTTCCACGAGCAGTACTTC.

The chain has TRBV28 and TRBJ2-7; TRBD1 agrees at 8 bases. The CDR3 has 16 amino acids. CDR1 MDHEN and CDR2 SYDVKM come from the germline V gene. V was clipped by 1 base and J by 2 bases; unmatched bases: 7. The CDR3 region is CASSLSWTGSTYEQYF. In DNA, the CDR3 is TGTGCCAGCAGTTTATCCTGGACAGGGTCGACCTACGAGCAGTACTTC. The full variable domain, completed using reference TRBV28 and TRBJ2-7, is DVKVTQSSRYLVKRTGEKVFLECVQDMDHENMFWYRQDPGLGLRLIYFSYDVKMKEKGDIPEGYSVSREKKERFSLILESASTNQTSMYLCASSLSWTGSTYEQYFGPGTRLTVT.

This chain joins TRBV27 and TRBJ2-3, with 7 bases aligning to TRBD2. The V gene end was trimmed by 2 bases and the J gene end by 4 bases; junction bases not matched to a gene: 9. CDR1 is MNHEY and CDR2 is SMNVEV in the germline V gene (reference sequence). This CDR3 contains 16 residues. The CDR3 reads CASSLKFLLAADTQYF. For the CDR3, the DNA is TGTGCCAGCAGTTTAAAATTCCTGCTAGCGGCAGATACGCAGTATTTT.

This clone appeared a single time. This chain joins TRBV7-9 and TRBJ2-3, with 7 bases fitting TRBD1. Per the germline V gene, CDR1 is SEHNR and CDR2 is FQNEAQ (reference sequence). The CDR3 covers 18 residues. The V segment lost 1 base and the J segment 3 bases; nucleotides outside the gene matches: 13. The CDR3 is CASSLVPSHRGRTDTQYF. As DNA, the CDR3 is TGTGCCAGCAGCTTAGTCCCCAGTCACAGGGGAAGGACAGATACGCAGTATTTT.

In regard to this clone: This sample also contains other DNA sequences that code for the same CDR3. This chain joins TRBV4-1 and TRBJ2-1; 14 bases agree with TRBD2. Germline assignment: CDR1 MGHRA and CDR2 YSYEKL. J was trimmed by 7 bases and V by 4 bases; bases with no gene match: 3. This CDR3 comprises 15 residues. CDR3 amino acids: CASSPGLAGANEQFF. The DNA of the CDR3 is TGCGCCAGCAGCCCGGGACTAGCGGGAGCGAATGAGCAGTTCTTC.

The chain couples TRBV10-1 to TRBJ2-7, with D unclear. The CDR3 length is 12 residues. Germline V gives CDR1 WNHNN, CDR2 SYGVQD (reference sequence). With 3 bases removed from V and 3 bases from J, the gap between germline ends came to 6 bases. DNA of the CDR3: TGCGCCAGCAGTGATACTATCTACGAGCAGTACTTC. The encoded protein is CASSDTIYEQYF.

In DNA form, the CDR3 reads TGTGCCAGCAGTTTATTTTGGAACACCGGGGAGCTGTTTTTT. It codes for CASSLFWNTGELFF. The chain is built from TRBV28 and TRBJ2-2, with D uncertain. In germline, CDR1 is MDHEN, CDR2 SYDVKM. The CDR3 runs to 14 residues. Between the trimmed V and J ends, which lost 1 base and 1 base, there was a span of 4 bases.

The J gene is TRBJ2-1, the V gene TRBV5-1, with TRBD1 matching over 8 bases. The CDR3 loop spans 16 amino acids. Trimming removed 1 base from V and 4 bases from J; junction bases left unmatched: 7. Per the germline V gene, CDR1 is SGHRS and CDR2 is YFSETQ. The CDR3: CASSLLWDRRYNEQFF. The CDR3 region has the DNA TGCGCCAGCAGCTTGCTTTGGGACAGGCGATACAATGAGCAGTTCTTC.

The chain recombines TRBV9 with TRBJ1-2; 8 bases fit TRBD1. The V and J ends lost 3 bases and 6 bases, in that order; junction bases with no gene match: 7. The CDR3 is made up of 14 amino acids. In germline, CDR1 is SGDLS, CDR2 YYNGEE. The CDR3 bases are TGTGCCAGCAGCGGCCAGGGGGCGCCGGATGGCTACACCTTC. This gives the protein CASSGQGAPDGYTF. Full variable domain (missing parts from reference TRBV9 and TRBJ1-2): DSGVTQTPKHLITATGQRVTLRCSPRSGDLSVYWYQQSLDQGLQFLIQYYNGEERAKGNILERFSAQQFPDLHSELNLSSLELGDSALYFCASSGQGAPDGYTFGSGTRLTVV.

V and J are TRBV5-4 and TRBJ1-2; 9 bases are shared with TRBD1. V gave up 0 bases and J gave up 4 bases; unmatched junction bases: 4. Germline CDR1 and CDR2: SGHNT and YYREEE (reference sequence). The CDR3 has 15 residues. The CDR3 here is CASSLGQGGIYGYTF. The CDR3 region has the DNA TGTGCCAGCAGCTTGGGACAGGGGGGGATCTATGGCTACACCTTC.

The chain combines TRBV5-1 with TRBJ1-1; 7 bases fit TRBD1. Germline-derived CDR1 and CDR2 are SGHRS and YFSETQ. Trimming at V came to 0 bases and at J to 8 bases, leaving 7 bases not matched to a gene. The length of the CDR3 is 14 residues. This CDR3 is CASSLETGILEAFF. CDR3 in DNA: TGCGCCAGCAGCTTGGAGACAGGGATTCTAGAAGCTTTCTTT.

This chain uses TRBV5-1 with TRBJ2-3, with D unresolved. The CDR3 consists of 16 residues. CDR1 is SGHRS and CDR2 is YFSETQ in the germline V gene. V lost 3 bases and J 0 bases, leaving 14 bases between the germline ends. Written as DNA, the CDR3 is TGCGCCAGCAGCTATCAACAGAGAAAGAGCACAGATACGCAGTATTTT. It codes for CASSYQQRKSTDTQYF.

The V call is TRBV10-1, the J call TRBJ1-1, with D uncertain. The V end lost 5 bases, the J end lost 5 bases, and 12 bases lay between the germline ends. Germline V gives CDR1 WNHNN, CDR2 SYGVQD (reference sequence). CDR3 size: 13 residues. CDR3 sequence: CASSLTGTTEAFF. The CDR3 DNA is TGCGCCAGCAGTCTTACTGGTACTACTGAAGCTTTCTTT.

CDR3: CASSLAGTIGYTF. CDR3 in DNA: TGTGCCAGCAGCTTAGCCGGGACGATTGGCTACACCTTC. The chain combines TRBV7-9 with TRBJ1-2, with D tentatively TRBD1 (5 bases). The CDR3 extends over 13 amino acids. Trimming removed 0 bases at V and 7 bases at J, with 9 bases between. Germline V CDR1 and CDR2: SEHNR, FQNEAQ (reference sequence).

V gene TRBV4-2 combines with J gene TRBJ2-3; D is unclear. Trimming took off 4 bases at V and 2 bases at J, with 10 bases between the two ends. The CDR3 sequence is 14 residues long. Looked up from germline, CDR1 is LGHNA and CDR2 is YNFKEQ. Here the CDR3 reads CASSPLQDTDTQYF. CDR3 coding DNA: TGTGCCAGCAGCCCCTTGCAGGACACAGATACGCAGTATTTT.

V gene TRBV28 combines with J gene TRBJ2-7; D gene unclear. Germline CDR1 and CDR2: MDHEN and SYDVKM. V lost 3 bases and J lost 5, with 5 bases in between. The CDR3 contains 11 residues. The CDR3 spells CASSFGHEQYF. CDR3 nucleotides: TGTGCCAGCAGTTTCGGCCACGAGCAGTACTTC.

This chain links TRBV28 with TRBJ2-7; D unclear. This CDR3 has 15 residues. The germline CDR1 and CDR2 sequences are MDHEN and SYDVKM. Trimming left V 1 base short and J 5 bases short, with 15 bases between. The CDR3 sequence is CASSLYGGRLHEQYF. The CDR3 nucleotides read TGTGCCAGCAGTTTATATGGTGGCCGCCTTCACGAGCAGTACTTC.

J is TRBJ2-7 and V is TRBV11-2; a possible D gene is TRBD2 (6 bases). Germline lookup yields CDR1 SGHAT and CDR2 FQNNGV. V lost 0 bases to trimming and J lost 2 bases, with 11 bases between them. There are 15 residues in the CDR3. CDR3 residues: CASSLDLALTYEQYF. The CDR3 nucleotides are TGTGCCAGCAGCTTAGATCTAGCGCTGACCTACGAGCAGTACTTC.

The genes are TRBV4-1 and TRBJ1-1; tentative D call: TRBD1 (5 bases). Between the trimmed V and J ends, which lost 4 bases and 4 bases, there was a span of 16 bases. This CDR3 is 15 amino acids long. Germline CDR1 MGHRA, CDR2 YSYEKL. DNA of the CDR3: TGCGCCAGCAGCCGAAACAGTGGGGGAGGCACTGAAGCTTTCTTT. This sequence encodes CASSRNSGGGTEAFF.

V usage is TRBV5-5 and J usage is TRBJ1-5; D is unclear. The germline CDR1 and CDR2 sequences are SGHKS and YYEKEE (reference sequence). Between the trimmed V and J ends, which lost 0 bases and 5 bases, there was a span of 15 bases. The CDR3 is made up of 16 amino acids. The CDR3 DNA follows: TGTGCCAGCAGCTTGGTTTTGAACCAGCGGGATCAGCCCCAGCATTTT. Translated, it gives CASSLVLNQRDQPQHF.

The V gene is TRBV9, the J gene TRBJ2-5; 7 nucleotides match TRBD1. The germline gives CDR1 SGDLS, CDR2 YYNGEE. V lost 3 bases to trimming and J lost 3 bases; unmatched junction nucleotides: 5. The CDR3 has 14 amino acids. CDR3 in amino acids: CASSAGTAKETQYF. CDR3 sequence (DNA): TGTGCCAGCAGCGCAGGGACAGCTAAAGAGACCCAGTACTTC.

As for this clone: Without the conserved terminal phenylalanine or tryptophan, this CDR3 likely stems from a read error. No DNA is shown, since the ends of the CDR3 on it are uncertain; the CDR3 is the one TCRdb lists. The chain joins TRBV4-2 to TRBJ2-7; TRBD1 is the table's D call, not checked against the DNA. Germline V CDR1 and CDR2: LGHNA, YNFKEQ. 15 amino acids form the CDR3, both terminal residues included. The CDR3 here is CASSQDEGQVLLSGL.

The chain joins TRBV13 to TRBJ2-5; the D is unclear. The CDR3 totals 14 residues. Trimming removed 5 bases at V and 4 bases at J, with 14 bases between. Looked up from germline, CDR1 is PRHDT and CDR2 is FYEKMQ (reference sequence). The CDR3 DNA is TGTGCCAGCAGCCCTCGATCTCTGAGAGAGACCCAGTACTTC. Translated: CASSPRSLRETQYF.